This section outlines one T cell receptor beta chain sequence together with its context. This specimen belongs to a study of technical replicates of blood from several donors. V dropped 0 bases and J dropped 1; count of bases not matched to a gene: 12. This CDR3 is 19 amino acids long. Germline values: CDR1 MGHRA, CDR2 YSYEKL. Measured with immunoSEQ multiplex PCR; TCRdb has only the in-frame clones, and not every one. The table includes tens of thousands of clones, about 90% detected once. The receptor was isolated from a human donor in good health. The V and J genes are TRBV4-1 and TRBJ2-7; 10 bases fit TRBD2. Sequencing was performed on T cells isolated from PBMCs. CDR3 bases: TGCGCCAGCAGCCAAGAGGGGAGTCTAGCGGGAGTGAGTTCCTACGAGCAGTACTTC. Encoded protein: CASSQEGSLAGVSSYEQYF.